This record covers a single TCR beta chain. The germline CDR1 and CDR2 sequences are SGHVS and FQNEAQ. The V gene lost 5 bases and the J gene lost 2 bases, with 9 bases spanning the gap. There are 14 residues in the CDR3. Assay used: immunoSEQ multiplex PCR; TCRdb lists only in-frame clones, some missing. The sample carries roughly 48,000 clones, approximately 90% recorded once. The entry originates in a study of control samples from healthy donors and cancer patients. This clonotype originated in a woman in her forties with head and neck cancer. This rearrangement joins TRBV7-8 to TRBJ1-4; no definite D call. The sample consisted of PBMCs. Here the CDR3 DNA reads TGTGCCAGCAGCCCATCCAGGACTAATGAAAAACTGTTTTTT. Amino acid sequence: CASSPSRTNEKLFF.